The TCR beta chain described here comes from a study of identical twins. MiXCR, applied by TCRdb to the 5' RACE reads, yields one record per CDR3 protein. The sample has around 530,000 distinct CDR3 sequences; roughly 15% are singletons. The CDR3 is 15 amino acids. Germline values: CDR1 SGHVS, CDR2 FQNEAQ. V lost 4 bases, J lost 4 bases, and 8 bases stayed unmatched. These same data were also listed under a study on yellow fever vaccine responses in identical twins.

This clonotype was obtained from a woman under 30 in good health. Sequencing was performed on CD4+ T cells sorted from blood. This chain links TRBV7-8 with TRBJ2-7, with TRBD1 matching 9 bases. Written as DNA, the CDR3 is TGTGCCAGCAGCTCTAGGAGGGACAGGGATTACGAGCAGTACTTC. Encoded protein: CASSSRRDRDYEQYF.